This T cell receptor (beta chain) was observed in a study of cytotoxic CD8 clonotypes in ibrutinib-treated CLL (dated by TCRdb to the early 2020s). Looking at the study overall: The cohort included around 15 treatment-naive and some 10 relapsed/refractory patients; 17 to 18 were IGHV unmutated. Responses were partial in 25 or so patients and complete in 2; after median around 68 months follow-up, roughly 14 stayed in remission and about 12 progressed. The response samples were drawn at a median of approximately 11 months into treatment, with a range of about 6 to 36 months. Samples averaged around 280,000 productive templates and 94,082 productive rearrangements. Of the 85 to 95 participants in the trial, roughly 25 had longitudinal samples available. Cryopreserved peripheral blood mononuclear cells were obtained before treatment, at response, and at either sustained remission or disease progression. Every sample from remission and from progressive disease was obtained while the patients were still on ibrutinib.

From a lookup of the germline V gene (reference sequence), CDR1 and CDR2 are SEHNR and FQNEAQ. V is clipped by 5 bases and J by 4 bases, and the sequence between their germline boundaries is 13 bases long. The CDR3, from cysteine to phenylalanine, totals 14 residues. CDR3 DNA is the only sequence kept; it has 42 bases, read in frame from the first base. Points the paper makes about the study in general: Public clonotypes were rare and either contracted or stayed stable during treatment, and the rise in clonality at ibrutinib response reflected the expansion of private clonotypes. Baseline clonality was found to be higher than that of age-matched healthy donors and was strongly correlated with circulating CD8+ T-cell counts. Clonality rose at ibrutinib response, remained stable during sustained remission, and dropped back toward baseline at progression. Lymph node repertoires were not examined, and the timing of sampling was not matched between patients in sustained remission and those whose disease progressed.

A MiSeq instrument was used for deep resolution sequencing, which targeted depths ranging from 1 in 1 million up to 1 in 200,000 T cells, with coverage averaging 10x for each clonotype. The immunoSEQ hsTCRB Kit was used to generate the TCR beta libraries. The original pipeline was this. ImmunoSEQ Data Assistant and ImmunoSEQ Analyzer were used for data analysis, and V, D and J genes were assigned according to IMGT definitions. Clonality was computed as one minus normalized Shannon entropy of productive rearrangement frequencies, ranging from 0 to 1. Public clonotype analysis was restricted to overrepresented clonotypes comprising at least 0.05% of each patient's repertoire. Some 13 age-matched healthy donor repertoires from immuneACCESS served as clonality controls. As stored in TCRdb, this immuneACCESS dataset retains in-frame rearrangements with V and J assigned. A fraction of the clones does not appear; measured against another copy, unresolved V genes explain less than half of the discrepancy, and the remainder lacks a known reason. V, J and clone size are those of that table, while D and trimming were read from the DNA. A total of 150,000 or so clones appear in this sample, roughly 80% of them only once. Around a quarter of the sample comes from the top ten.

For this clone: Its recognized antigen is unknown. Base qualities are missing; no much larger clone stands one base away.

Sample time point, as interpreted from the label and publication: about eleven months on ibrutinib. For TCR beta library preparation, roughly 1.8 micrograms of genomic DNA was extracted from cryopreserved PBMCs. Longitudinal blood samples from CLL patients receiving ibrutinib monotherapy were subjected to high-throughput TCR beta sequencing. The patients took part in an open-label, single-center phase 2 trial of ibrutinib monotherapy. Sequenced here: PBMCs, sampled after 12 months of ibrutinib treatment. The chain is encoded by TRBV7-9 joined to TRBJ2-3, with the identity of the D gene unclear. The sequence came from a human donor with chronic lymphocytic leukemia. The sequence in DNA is TGTGCCAGCAGCAGTACCCGCGGCCCAGATACGCAGTATTTT. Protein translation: CASSSTRGPDTQYF.